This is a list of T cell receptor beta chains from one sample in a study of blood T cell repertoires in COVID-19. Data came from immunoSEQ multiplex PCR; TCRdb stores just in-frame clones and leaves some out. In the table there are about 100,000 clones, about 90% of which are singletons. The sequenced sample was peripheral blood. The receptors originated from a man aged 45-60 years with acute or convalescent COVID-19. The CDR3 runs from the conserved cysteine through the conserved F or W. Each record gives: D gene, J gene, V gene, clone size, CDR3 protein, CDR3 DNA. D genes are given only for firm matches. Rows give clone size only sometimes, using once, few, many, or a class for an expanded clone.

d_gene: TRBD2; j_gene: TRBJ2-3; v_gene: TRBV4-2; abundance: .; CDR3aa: CASSQDRFSGGDTQYF; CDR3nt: TGTGCCAGCAGCCAAGATCGGTTTAGCGGGGGGGATACGCAGTATTTT
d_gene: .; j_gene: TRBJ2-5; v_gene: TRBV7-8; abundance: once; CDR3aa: CASSLALRGSETQYF; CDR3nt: TGTGCCAGCAGCTTAGCGTTGAGAGGTTCCGAGACCCAGTACTTC
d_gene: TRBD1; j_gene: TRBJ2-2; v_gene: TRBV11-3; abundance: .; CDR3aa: CASSPGQGMDTGELFF; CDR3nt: TGTGCCAGCAGCCCAGGACAGGGTATGGACACCGGGGAGCTGTTTTTT
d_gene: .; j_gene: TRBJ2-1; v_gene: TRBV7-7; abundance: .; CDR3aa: CASSLRVGTTSYNEQFF; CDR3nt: TGTGCCAGCAGCCTCAGAGTCGGGACAACCTCCTACAATGAGCAGTTCTTC
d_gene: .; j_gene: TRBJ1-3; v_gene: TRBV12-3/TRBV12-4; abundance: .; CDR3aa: CASSTGSGNTIYF; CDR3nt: TGTGCCAGCAGCACAGGATCTGGAAACACCATATATTTT
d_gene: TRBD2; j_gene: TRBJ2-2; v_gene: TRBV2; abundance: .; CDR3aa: CASRTTWTSGGRNTGELFF; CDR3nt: TGTGCCAGCAGGACAACCTGGACTAGCGGGGGGCGGAACACCGGGGAGCTGTTTTTT
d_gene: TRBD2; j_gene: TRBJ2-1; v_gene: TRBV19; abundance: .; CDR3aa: CASSKTSGGMLNNEQFF; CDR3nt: TGTGCCAGTAGCAAGACTAGCGGGGGGATGTTAAACAATGAGCAGTTCTTC
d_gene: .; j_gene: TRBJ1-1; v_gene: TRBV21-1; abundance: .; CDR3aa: CASRAGQGVEAFF; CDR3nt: TGTGCCAGCAGGGCTGGACAGGGCGTTGAAGCTTTCTTT
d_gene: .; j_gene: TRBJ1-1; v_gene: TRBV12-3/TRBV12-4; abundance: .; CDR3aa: CASSLARSTEAFF; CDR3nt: TGTGCCAGCAGTTTAGCGAGGAGTACTGAAGCTTTCTTT
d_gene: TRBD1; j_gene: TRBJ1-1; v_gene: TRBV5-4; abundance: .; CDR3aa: CASSTTGLGTEAFF; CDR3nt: TGTGCCAGCAGCACGACAGGGTTGGGCACTGAAGCTTTCTTT
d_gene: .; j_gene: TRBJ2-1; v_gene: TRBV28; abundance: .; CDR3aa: CASSSRRRRISGYNEQFF; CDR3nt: TGTGCCAGCAGCTCCCGGCGCCGACGGATCTCGGGGTACAATGAGCAGTTCTTC
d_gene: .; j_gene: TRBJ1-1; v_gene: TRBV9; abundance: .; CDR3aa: CASSVVGQGITEAFF; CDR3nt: TGTGCCAGCAGCGTAGTGGGGCAGGGAATAACTGAAGCTTTCTTT
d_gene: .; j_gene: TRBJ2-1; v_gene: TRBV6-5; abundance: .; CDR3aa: CASRTGGSGYNEQFF; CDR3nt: TGTGCCAGCAGGACTGGAGGTAGCGGTTACAATGAGCAGTTCTTC
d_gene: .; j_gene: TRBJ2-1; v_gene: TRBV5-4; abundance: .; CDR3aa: CASSPPPLSGEQFF; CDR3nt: TGTGCCAGCAGCCCACCCCCCCTGTCAGGTGAGCAGTTCTTC
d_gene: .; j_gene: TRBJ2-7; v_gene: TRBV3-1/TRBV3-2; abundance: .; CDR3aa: CASSPGSEQYF; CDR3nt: TGTGCCAGCAGCCCGGGGTCCGAGCAGTACTTC
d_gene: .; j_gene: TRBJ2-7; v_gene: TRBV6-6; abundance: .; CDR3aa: CATKPGDRSEQYF; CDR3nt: TGTGCCACCAAGCCCGGAGACCGCTCCGAGCAGTACTTC
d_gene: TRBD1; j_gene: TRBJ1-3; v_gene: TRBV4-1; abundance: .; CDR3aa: CASSLQGTAGNTIYF; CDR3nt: TGCGCCAGCAGCCTGCAAGGGACAGCCGGAAACACCATATATTTT
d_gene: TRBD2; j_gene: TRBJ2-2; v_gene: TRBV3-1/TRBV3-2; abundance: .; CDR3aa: CASSQIAGGAGELFF; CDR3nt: TGTGCCAGCAGCCAAATAGCGGGGGGCGCCGGGGAGCTGTTTTTT
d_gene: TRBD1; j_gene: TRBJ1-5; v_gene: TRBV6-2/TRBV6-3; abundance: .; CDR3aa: CASSLDTGAGQPQHF; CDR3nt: TGTGCCAGCAGTCTCGACACAGGGGCGGGTCAGCCCCAGCATTTT
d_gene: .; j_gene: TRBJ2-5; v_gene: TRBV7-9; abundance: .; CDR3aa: CAITDRVETQYF; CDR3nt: TGTGCCATTACGGACAGAGTAGAGACCCAGTACTTC
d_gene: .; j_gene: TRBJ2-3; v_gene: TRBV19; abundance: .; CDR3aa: CASRDGGSTDTQYF; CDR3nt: TGTGCCAGTAGAGACGGGGGTAGCACAGATACGCAGTATTTT
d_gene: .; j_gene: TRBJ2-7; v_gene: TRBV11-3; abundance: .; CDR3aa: CASSFGPRGEQYF; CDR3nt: TGTGCCAGCAGCTTCGGGCCGCGGGGCGAGCAGTACTTC
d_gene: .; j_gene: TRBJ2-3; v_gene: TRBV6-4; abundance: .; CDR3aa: CASSDSGDSTNTDTQYF; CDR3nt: TGTGCCAGCAGTGACTCGGGCGACAGCACCAATACAGATACGCAGTATTTT
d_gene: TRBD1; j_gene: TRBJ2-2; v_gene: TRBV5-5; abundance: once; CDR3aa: CASSWTGTGELFF; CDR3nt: TGTGCCAGCAGCTGGACAGGGACCGGGGAGCTGTTTTTT
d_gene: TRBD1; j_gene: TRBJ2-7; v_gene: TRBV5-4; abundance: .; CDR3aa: CASSSRQGAYEQYF; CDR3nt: TGTGCCAGCAGTTCCCGACAGGGTGCCTACGAGCAGTACTTC
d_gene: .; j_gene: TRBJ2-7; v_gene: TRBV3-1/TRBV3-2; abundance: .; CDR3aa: CASSQERAGRGRGGSYEQYF; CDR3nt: TGTGCCAGCAGCCAAGAAAGGGCAGGCAGGGGGCGCGGGGGCTCCTACGAGCAGTACTTC
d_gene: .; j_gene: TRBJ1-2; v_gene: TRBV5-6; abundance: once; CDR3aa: CASSPVGGVGYTF; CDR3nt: TGTGCCAGCAGCCCTGTGGGGGGGGTTGGCTACACCTTC
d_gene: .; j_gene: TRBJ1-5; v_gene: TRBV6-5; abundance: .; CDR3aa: CASSSRISNQPQHF; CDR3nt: TGTGCCAGCAGTTCGAGGATTAGCAATCAGCCCCAGCATTTT
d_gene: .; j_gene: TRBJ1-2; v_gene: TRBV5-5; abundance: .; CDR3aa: CASNRREANYGYTF; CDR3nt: TGTGCCAGCAACCGACGGGAAGCTAACTATGGCTACACCTTC
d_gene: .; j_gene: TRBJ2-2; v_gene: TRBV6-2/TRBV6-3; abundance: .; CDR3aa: CASSFPTARRAGELFF; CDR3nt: TGTGCCAGCAGTTTTCCGACAGCACGACGCGCCGGGGAGCTGTTTTTT
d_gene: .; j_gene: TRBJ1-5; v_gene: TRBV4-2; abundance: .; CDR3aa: CASSDWENQPQHF; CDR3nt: TGTGCCAGCAGCGACTGGGAGAATCAGCCCCAGCATTTT
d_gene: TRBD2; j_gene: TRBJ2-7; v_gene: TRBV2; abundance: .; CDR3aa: CASSGGAGGSEQYF; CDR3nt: TGTGCCAGCAGTGGGGGAGCGGGGGGAAGCGAGCAGTACTTC
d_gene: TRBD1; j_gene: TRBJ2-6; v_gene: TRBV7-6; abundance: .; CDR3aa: CASSSRTRGRISGANVLTF; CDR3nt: TGTGCCAGCAGCTCTCGTACCAGGGGGCGTATCTCTGGGGCCAACGTCCTGACTTTC
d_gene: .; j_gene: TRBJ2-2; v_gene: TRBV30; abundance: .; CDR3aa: CAWRRPGATGELFF; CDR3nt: TGTGCCTGGAGGAGGCCAGGGGCGACCGGGGAGCTGTTTTTT
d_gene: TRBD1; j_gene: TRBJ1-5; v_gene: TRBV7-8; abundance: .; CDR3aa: CASSTRDRSNQPQHF; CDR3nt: TGTGCCAGCAGCACCCGGGACAGGAGCAATCAGCCCCAGCATTTT
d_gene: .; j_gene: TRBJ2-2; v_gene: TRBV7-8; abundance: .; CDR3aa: CASSFGSNTGELFF; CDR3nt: TGTGCCAGCAGCTTCGGTAGCAACACCGGGGAGCTGTTTTTT
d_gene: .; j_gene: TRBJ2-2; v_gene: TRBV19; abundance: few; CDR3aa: CASSIGGRGTGELFF; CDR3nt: TGTGCCAGTAGTATCGGGGGGCGAGGCACCGGGGAGCTGTTTTTT
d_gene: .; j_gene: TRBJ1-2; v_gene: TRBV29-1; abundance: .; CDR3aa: CSVEDRTDYGYTF; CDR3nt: TGCAGCGTTGAAGATCGGACAGACTATGGCTACACCTTC
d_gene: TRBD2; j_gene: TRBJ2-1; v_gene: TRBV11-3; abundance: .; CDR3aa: CASSPRTSGGNEQFF; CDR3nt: TGTGCCAGCAGCCCCAGGACTAGCGGGGGTAATGAGCAGTTCTTC
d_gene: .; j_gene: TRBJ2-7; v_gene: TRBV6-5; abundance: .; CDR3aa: CASSSISGLSDEQYF; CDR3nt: TGTGCCAGCAGTTCCATCTCCGGACTTTCCGACGAGCAGTACTTC
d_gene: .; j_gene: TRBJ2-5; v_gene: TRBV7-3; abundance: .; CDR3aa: CASSPRGLGGTEGETQYF; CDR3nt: TGTGCCAGCAGCCCCCGAGGTTTGGGCGGGACAGAGGGAGAGACCCAGTACTTC
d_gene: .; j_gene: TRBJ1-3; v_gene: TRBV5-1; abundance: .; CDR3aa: CASSRASRGTGNTIYF; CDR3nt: TGCGCCAGCAGCCGTGCAAGTAGGGGGACTGGAAACACCATATATTTT
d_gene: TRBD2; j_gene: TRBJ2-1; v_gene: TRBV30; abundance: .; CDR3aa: CAWRAASGGLLYNEQFF; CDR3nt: TGTGCCTGGAGGGCTGCTAGCGGGGGCCTGTTATACAATGAGCAGTTCTTC
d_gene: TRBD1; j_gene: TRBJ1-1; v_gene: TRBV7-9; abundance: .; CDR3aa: CASSNQGARGTEAFF; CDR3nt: TGTGCCAGCAGTAACCAGGGGGCGCGCGGCACTGAAGCTTTCTTT
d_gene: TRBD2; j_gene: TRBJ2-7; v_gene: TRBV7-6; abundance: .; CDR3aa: CASSLVERDGAYEQYF; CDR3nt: TGTGCCAGCAGCTTAGTAGAGCGGGACGGCGCCTACGAGCAGTACTTC
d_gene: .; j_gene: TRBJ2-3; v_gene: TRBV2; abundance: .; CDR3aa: CASEKQALSTDTQYF; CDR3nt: TGTGCCAGCGAAAAACAGGCCCTTAGCACAGATACGCAGTATTTT
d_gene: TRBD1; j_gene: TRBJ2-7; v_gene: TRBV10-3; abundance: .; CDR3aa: CAIRGGVGTGVSYEQYF; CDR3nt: TGTGCCATCAGAGGGGGTGTGGGGACAGGGGTCTCCTACGAGCAGTACTTC